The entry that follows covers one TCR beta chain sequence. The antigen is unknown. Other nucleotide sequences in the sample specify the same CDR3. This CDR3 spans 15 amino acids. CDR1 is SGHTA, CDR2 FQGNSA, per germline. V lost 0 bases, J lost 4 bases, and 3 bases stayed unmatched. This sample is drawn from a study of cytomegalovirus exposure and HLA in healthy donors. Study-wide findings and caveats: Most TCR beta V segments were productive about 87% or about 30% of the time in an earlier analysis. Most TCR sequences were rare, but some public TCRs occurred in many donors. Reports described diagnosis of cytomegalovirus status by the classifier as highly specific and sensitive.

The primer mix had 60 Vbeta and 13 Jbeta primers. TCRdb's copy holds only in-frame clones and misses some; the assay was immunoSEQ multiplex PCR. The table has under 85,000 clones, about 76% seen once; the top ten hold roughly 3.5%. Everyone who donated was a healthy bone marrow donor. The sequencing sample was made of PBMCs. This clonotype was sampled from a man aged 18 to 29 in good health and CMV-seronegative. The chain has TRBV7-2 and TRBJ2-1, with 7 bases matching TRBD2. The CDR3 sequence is CASSLASGVYNEQFF. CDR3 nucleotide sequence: TGTGCCAGCAGCTTAGCCAGCGGGGTATACAATGAGCAGTTCTTC.